The 29 T cell receptor beta chains listed next were all sequenced from one sample in a study of chemoradiotherapy in HPV16-positive cancers. Here immunoSEQ multiplex PCR was the method, and the copy in TCRdb shows in-frame clones only, minus some. The sample shows more than 15,000 clones, nearly 80% of them seen only once. Sampling was done from a patient who underwent chemoradiotherapy. Receptors originate from a human donor with HPV-associated anogenital cancer.

On this clone itself: This sample includes further DNA sequences coding for the same CDR3. The chain is built from TRBV21-1 and TRBJ1-1. TRBV21-1 is a listed pseudogene. The CDR3 is 14 amino acids. CDR3 residues: CASSKETANTEAFF. In DNA, the CDR3 is TGTGCCAGCAGCAAAGAAACCGCGAACACTGAAGCCTTCTTT.

V gene TRBV6-6 combines with J gene TRBJ1-4; D gene ambiguous. Trimming removed 1 base at V and 4 bases at J, with 7 bases between. The CDR3 loop spans 14 amino acids. Germline-derived CDR1 and CDR2 are MNHNY and SVGAGI (reference sequence). The CDR3 DNA reads TGTGCCAGCAGTTACTTGGGCGGTAATGAAAAACTGTTTTTT. Translating gives CASSYLGGNEKLFF.

This clone was observed a single time. The chain recombines TRBV14 with TRBJ2-3, with TRBD1 as a possible D gene (6 bases). Trimming stripped 7 bases from V and 3 bases from J, with 17 bases between. Germline CDR1 is SGHDN and CDR2 is FVKESK. The CDR3 contains 15 residues. Written as DNA, the CDR3 is TGTGCCAGCATACTATTAACAGGGAATACAGATACGCAGTATTTT. Translation gives CASILLTGNTDTQYF.

The V and J genes are TRBV2 and TRBJ2-5; possible D gene TRBD2, 7 bases. Germline V lookup: CDR1 SNHLY, CDR2 FYNNEI. The ends were cut back, 5 bases at V and 5 bases at J, with 12 bases in the middle. The CDR3 contains 13 residues. The CDR3 is CASSPRGRETQYF. The CDR3 bases are TGTGCCAGCAGTCCGCGGGGGCGGGAGACCCAGTACTTC.

This clone was counted between two and nine times. This sequence joins TRBV2 and TRBJ1-6; no firm D call. V lost 4 bases and J 0 bases, leaving 13 bases between the germline ends. CDR3 length equals 17 residues. Germline CDR1 reads SNHLY; CDR2 reads FYNNEI. CDR3 sequence (DNA): TGTGCCAGCAGTGTAGCCCACGCAGGCTCCTATAATTCACCCCTCCACTTT. Amino acid sequence: CASSVAHAGSYNSPLHF.

The CDR3 sequence is CAWRGGTYNEQFF. Written as DNA, the CDR3 is TGTGCCTGGCGGGGGGGGACCTACAATGAGCAGTTCTTC. V gene TRBV30 combines with J gene TRBJ2-1; 8 nucleotides line up with TRBD2. The CDR3 length is 13 residues. CDR1 is GTSNPN, CDR2 SVGIG, per germline (reference sequence). The V gene end was trimmed by 5 bases and the J gene end by 2 bases; junction bases not matched to a gene: 2.

The V gene is TRBV5-1, the J gene TRBJ1-1, with D possibly matching TRBD1 (5 bases). V lost 2 bases, J lost 2 bases, and 13 bases lay in between. The germline V gene encodes CDR1 SGHRS and CDR2 YFSETQ. This CDR3 is built from 15 residues. For the CDR3, the DNA is TGCGCCAGCAGCTTCGGGGGGGAACTTAACACTGAAGCTTTCTTT. This gives the protein CASSFGGELNTEAFF. The whole variable domain, filled in from reference TRBV5-1 and TRBJ1-1, reads KAGVTQTPRYLIKTRGQQVTLSCSPISGHRSVSWYQQTPGQGLQFLFEYFSETQRNKGNFPGRFSGRQFSNSRSEMNVSTLELGDSALYLCASSFGGELNTEAFFGQGTRLTVV.

The CDR3: CAWSRAAFSNQPQHF. The CDR3 nucleotides read TGTGCCTGGAGTCGGGCAGCATTTAGCAATCAGCCCCAGCATTTT. The chain couples TRBV30 to TRBJ1-5, with no clear D. Trimming took off 2 bases at V and 0 bases at J, with 11 bases between the two ends. This CDR3 has 15 amino acids. The V gene's germline CDR1 is GTSNPN and CDR2 SVGIG (reference sequence). Combining the CDR3 with reference TRBV30 and TRBJ1-5 gives the whole variable domain SQTIHQWPATLVQPVGSPLSLECTVEGTSNPNLYWYRQAAGRGLQLLFYSVGIGQISSEVPQNLSASRPQDRQFILSSKKLLLSDSGFYLCAWSRAAFSNQPQHFGDGTRLSIL.

V is TRBV7-8 and J is TRBJ1-3; no reliable D call. The CDR3 runs to 16 residues. Per the germline V gene, CDR1 is SGHVS and CDR2 is FQNEAQ. The V end lost 5 bases, the J end lost 2 bases, and 16 bases lay between the germline ends. The CDR3 nucleotides are TGTGCCAGCAGCCCCATAACCGGCCAGGCTGGAAACACCATATATTTT. It is translated as CASSPITGQAGNTIYF.

The V gene is TRBV30, the J gene TRBJ1-1; perhaps TRBD1 as D (5 bases). Germline V gene sequence: CDR1 GTSNPN, CDR2 SVGIG (reference sequence). Trimming removed 0 bases at V and 5 bases at J, with 13 bases between. There are 14 residues in the CDR3. The chain's CDR3 is CAWSVTGGGTEAFF. In DNA form, the CDR3 reads TGTGCCTGGAGTGTAACCGGGGGAGGGACTGAAGCTTTCTTT.

This clone was seen just once. The rearrangement joins TRBV5-6 to TRBJ2-2; 10 bases are shared with TRBD1. Germline V gene sequence: CDR1 SGHDT, CDR2 YYEEEE. The CDR3 has 17 amino acids. V dropped 3 bases and J dropped 6; count of bases not matched to a gene: 11. CDR3 sequence (DNA): TGTGCCAGCAGCTGGGGGGGGACAGGGGTTCGCGCCGGGGAGCTGTTTTTT. Its protein product is CASSWGGTGVRAGELFF. Supplemented by reference TRBV5-6 and TRBJ2-2, the full variable domain reads DAGVTQSPTHLIKTRGQQVTLRCSPKSGHDTVSWYQQALGQGPQFIFQYYEEEERQRGNFPDRFSGHQFPNYSSELNVNALLLGDSALYLCASSWGGTGVRAGELFFGEGSRLTVL.

The chain combines TRBV4-2 with TRBJ2-6; D is unclear. The ends were cut back, 0 bases at V and 0 bases at J, with 6 bases in the middle. Germline values: CDR1 LGHNA, CDR2 YNFKEQ. CDR3 length equals 16 residues. Written as DNA, the CDR3 is TGTGCCAGCAGCCAAGATTCGAGCTCTGGGGCCAACGTCCTGACTTTC. It encodes CASSQDSSSGANVLTF.

The genes are TRBV7-3 and TRBJ2-3; D tentatively reads TRBD1 or TRBD2 (6 bases each). This CDR3 is built from 15 residues. Germline CDR1 SGHTA, CDR2 FQGTGA. V shed 5 bases and J shed 1 base, with 13 bases lying between them. The CDR3 DNA follows: TGTGCCAGCAGCCCTGAGGGGGGACGCACAGATACGCAGTATTTT. This translates into CASSPEGGRTDTQYF.

The rearrangement uses TRBV7-3 and TRBJ2-7; either TRBD1 or TRBD2 may fit D (5 bases each). V lost 5 bases, J lost 0 bases, and 11 bases lay in between. The V gene's germline CDR1 is SGHTA and CDR2 FQGTGA. The CDR3 sequence is 14 residues long. This chain's CDR3 is CASSRDRSSYEQYF. As DNA, the CDR3 is TGTGCCAGCAGCAGGGACCGGAGCTCCTACGAGCAGTACTTC.

The chain joins TRBV19 to TRBJ2-3, with a tentative D call TRBD1 (6 bases). CDR1 is LNHDA, CDR2 SQIVND, per germline (reference sequence). The CDR3 sequence is 15 residues long. V was clipped by 5 bases and J by 1 base, with 13 bases between them. CDR3 nucleotide sequence: TGTGCCAGTAGTCCCCAGGGGATGGGCACAGATACGCAGTATTTT. It yields the protein CASSPQGMGTDTQYF.

J is TRBJ2-2 and V is TRBV5-6; maybe TRBD2 (5 bases). V gave up 4 bases and J gave up 6 bases, with 10 bases separating them. The CDR3 sequence is 13 residues long. Per germline, CDR1 SGHDT and CDR2 YYEEEE. CDR3 residues: CASSPRGPGELFF. CDR3 bases: TGTGCCAGCAGCCCGAGAGGGCCCGGGGAGCTGTTTTTT.

The rearrangement links TRBV28 to TRBJ1-1; 8 bases line up with TRBD1. Per germline, CDR1 MDHEN and CDR2 SYDVKM. The junction had 4 bases not matched to a gene; V was cut back by 5 bases and J by 5 bases. This CDR3 is built from 13 residues. In DNA form, the CDR3 reads TGTGCCAGCAGTCCCAGGGGGCCTACTGAAGCTTTCTTT. Encoded protein: CASSPRGPTEAFF. Supplemented by reference TRBV28 and TRBJ1-1, the full variable domain reads DVKVTQSSRYLVKRTGEKVFLECVQDMDHENMFWYRQDPGLGLRLIYFSYDVKMKEKGDIPEGYSVSREKKERFSLILESASTNQTSMYLCASSPRGPTEAFFGQGTRLTVV.

The V and J genes are TRBV20-1 and TRBJ1-2, with TRBD1 as a possible D gene (6 bases). The CDR3 totals 11 residues. Germline V gene lookup returns CDR1 DFQATT and CDR2 SNEGSKA (reference sequence). CDR3 DNA: TGCACCCTGGGGGCATACTATGGCTACACCTTC. It specifies CTLGAYYGYTF.

This clone was recorded once. The J gene is TRBJ2-2, the V gene TRBV6-5; D perhaps matches TRBD2 (5 bases). The V and J ends lost 4 bases and 1 base respectively, with 7 bases between them. Germline lookup yields CDR1 MNHEY and CDR2 SVGAGI. The CDR3 runs 14 residues. CDR3 bases: TGTGCCAGCAGTTCCGGGGTGAACACCGGGGAGCTGTTTTTT. Protein product: CASSSGVNTGELFF.

The chain links TRBV7-2 to TRBJ1-1; 9 bases agree with TRBD1. The CDR3 consists of 14 residues. Trimming removed 5 bases from V and 5 bases from J; junction bases left unmatched: 6. The V gene's germline CDR1 is SGHTA and CDR2 FQGNSA. The CDR3 loop reads CASSPWTGATEAFF. Written as DNA, the CDR3 is TGTGCCAGCAGCCCGTGGACAGGGGCGACTGAAGCTTTCTTT.

This chain connects TRBV5-1 to TRBJ1-4, with TRBD1 matching 9 bases. This CDR3 is 15 amino acids long. V lost 2 bases, J lost 7 bases, and 6 bases stayed unmatched. CDR1 is SGHRS, CDR2 YFSETQ, per germline. This CDR3 is CASSFGDRGGEKLFF. The CDR3 nucleotides are TGCGCCAGCAGCTTTGGCGACAGGGGGGGTGAAAAACTGTTTTTT.

This sequence joins TRBV5-4 and TRBJ2-3, with TRBD2 matching over 9 bases. V lost 3 bases to trimming and J lost 7 bases; unmatched junction nucleotides: 15. Germline V gene sequence: CDR1 SGHNT, CDR2 YYREEE (reference sequence). This CDR3 contains 17 residues. The CDR3 loop reads CASSSGARRGGSNTQYF. DNA of the CDR3: TGTGCCAGCAGCTCCGGGGCCCGGCGGGGGGGTTCAAATACGCAGTATTTT.

The rearrangement uses TRBV5-1 and TRBJ2-4; no reliable D call. Germline V gene sequence: CDR1 SGHRS, CDR2 YFSETQ. Trimming stripped 0 bases from V and 9 bases from J, with 16 bases between. The CDR3 is made up of 15 amino acids. The CDR3 region has the DNA TGCGCCAGCAGCTTGGCCCGGCCGACTGATAGCATTCAGTACTTC. Translating it yields CASSLARPTDSIQYF.

The chain joins TRBV6-5 to TRBJ1-6; 9 nucleotides line up with TRBD1. Germline lookup yields CDR1 MNHEY and CDR2 SVGAGI. The CDR3 extends over 14 amino acids. The junction had 6 bases not matched to a gene; V was cut back by 5 bases and J by 10 bases. DNA for the CDR3: TGTGCCAGCAGTACCGGGACAGGGATCTCACCCCTCCACTTT. It encodes CASSTGTGISPLHF.

The rearrangement uses TRBV5-1 and TRBJ2-3; D is perhaps TRBD2 (6 bases). Germline values: CDR1 SGHRS, CDR2 YFSETQ. The CDR3 spans 15 residues. Trimming pared 3 bases from V and 2 bases from J, leaving 13 bases between. The CDR3: CASSWTGAPTDTQYF. The CDR3 coding sequence is TGCGCCAGCAGCTGGACGGGAGCCCCCACAGATACGCAGTATTTT.

The rearrangement uses TRBV7-2 and TRBJ2-7, with no clear D. V lost 2 bases to trimming and J lost 7 bases, with 12 bases between them. The CDR3 consists of 13 residues. Looked up from germline, CDR1 is SGHTA and CDR2 is FQGNSA. The CDR3 region has the DNA TGTGCCAGCAGCTTACTGCCCCCAGGAGAGCAGTACTTC. It codes for CASSLLPPGEQYF.

The chain uses TRBV19 and TRBJ1-1, with 9 nucleotides matching TRBD1. V shed 11 bases and J 5 bases; nucleotides not matched to a gene: 9. Germline lookup yields CDR1 LNHDA and CDR2 SQIVND (reference sequence). The CDR3 consists of 13 residues. The CDR3 loop reads CAASTGGKTEAFF. In DNA, the CDR3 is TGTGCCGCTTCGACAGGGGGAAAGACTGAAGCTTTCTTT.

CDR3 protein: CASSRPPRKAGVRKDTQYF. DNA for the CDR3: TGTGCCAGCAGCCGCCCACCGCGAAAAGCGGGGGTGCGGAAAGATACGCAGTATTTT. This chain connects TRBV7-2 to TRBJ2-3; 8 bases are shared with TRBD2. In germline, CDR1 is SGHTA, CDR2 FQGNSA. The V gene end was trimmed by 5 bases and the J gene end by 5 bases; junction bases not matched to a gene: 21. The CDR3 length is 19 residues.

The chain couples TRBV20-1 to TRBJ2-5; D is ambiguous. This CDR3 spans 11 amino acids. The V gene's germline CDR1 is DFQATT and CDR2 SNEGSKA (reference sequence). The CDR3 nucleotides are TGCAGCAGATCGTGGCAAGAGACCCAGTACTTC. As protein: CSRSWQETQYF.